The 30 T cell receptor beta chains listed next were all sequenced from one sample in a study of T cell responses to AZD1222 COVID-19 vaccine. Profiled with immunoSEQ multiplex PCR; TCRdb holds only in-frame clones, not every one. The sample has some 190,000 clones; approximately 91% are singletons. The sample was peripheral blood, taken 28 days after the second AZD1222 dose. The source is an adult who received the AZD1222 COVID-19 vaccine.

In DNA form, the CDR3 reads TGTGCCAGCACGAGACGGAGCACAGATACGCAGTATTTT. Translation gives CASTRRSTDTQYF. This chain joins TRBV6-5 and TRBJ2-3; D is uncertain. There are 13 residues in the CDR3. Germline assignment: CDR1 MNHEY and CDR2 SVGAGI. Trimming removed 7 bases from V and 0 bases from J, with 8 bases in between.

The chain carries TRBV29-1 and TRBJ1-2; maybe TRBD1 (5 bases). The germline V gene has CDR1 SQVTM and CDR2 ANQGSEA. Trimming left V 7 bases short and J 2 bases short, with 20 bases between. This CDR3 contains 15 residues. The CDR3 region has the DNA TGCAGCGCAACAACATCGGGGGATTTAAACTATGGCTACACCTTC. Its protein product is CSATTSGDLNYGYTF. The variable domain in full, completed from reference TRBV29-1 and TRBJ1-2, reads SAVISQKPSRDICQRGTSLTIQCQVDSQVTMMFWYRQQPGQSLTLIATANQGSEATYESGFVIDKFPISRPNLTFSTLTVSNMSPEDSSIYLCSATTSGDLNYGYTFGSGTRLTVV.

The chain has TRBV2 and TRBJ2-3; D uncertain. CDR1 SNHLY and CDR2 FYNNEI come from the germline V gene. There are 12 residues in the CDR3. With 2 bases removed from V and 2 bases from J, the gap between germline ends came to 2 bases. The CDR3 sequence: CASSETTDTQYF. CDR3 DNA sequence: TGTGCCAGCAGTGAAACCACAGATACGCAGTATTTT.

The chain employs TRBV2 and TRBJ2-7; the match to TRBD2 covers 10 bases. The CDR3 has 15 amino acids. Unmatched junction bases numbered 3, after V lost 3 bases and J lost 1 base. Germline values: CDR1 SNHLY, CDR2 FYNNEI. The CDR3 sequence: CASSDLSGGSYEQYF. The CDR3 nucleotides are TGTGCCAGCAGTGATCTTAGCGGGGGGTCCTACGAGCAGTACTTC.

To note about this clone: Other DNA sequences within the sample encode an identical CDR3. The chain combines TRBV10-2 with TRBJ1-2; D unclear. With 0 bases removed from V and 8 bases from J, the gap between germline ends came to 7 bases. The CDR3 length is 12 residues. Germline lookup yields CDR1 WSHSY and CDR2 SAAADI. CDR3 region: CASSESGYGYTF. The CDR3, as DNA: TGCGCCAGCAGTGAGTCAGGATACGGCTACACCTTC.

The V call is TRBV6-5, the J call TRBJ2-1; the D is unclear. Germline V gene lookup returns CDR1 MNHEY and CDR2 SVGAGI. The V end was cut by 10 bases, the J end by 2 bases, with 15 bases between. This CDR3 spans 14 amino acids. In DNA form, the CDR3 reads TGTGCCACCCGACTGCAGGAAACCTACAATGAGCAGTTCTTC. This sequence encodes CATRLQETYNEQFF.

V is TRBV5-1 and J is TRBJ1-2; D remains unclear. The germline CDR1 and CDR2 sequences are SGHRS and YFSETQ. The V gene lost 0 bases and the J gene lost 7 bases, with 7 bases spanning the gap. The CDR3 sequence is 12 residues long. CDR3 DNA sequence: TGCGCCAGCAGCTTGGCCGGGATTGGCTACACCTTC. It codes for CASSLAGIGYTF.

This clone was seen only a few times. The chain is built from TRBV30 and TRBJ1-1; the match to TRBD1 covers 8 bases. This CDR3 has 15 amino acids. From germline, CDR1 is GTSNPN and CDR2 SVGIG (reference sequence). Unmatched junction bases numbered 11, after V lost 3 bases and J lost 5 bases. CDR3 residues: CAWSKPRQGRTEAFF. CDR3 coding DNA: TGTGCCTGGAGCAAACCTCGACAGGGGAGAACTGAAGCTTTCTTT. The full variable domain, rest sourced from reference TRBV30 and TRBJ1-1, is SQTIHQWPATLVQPVGSPLSLECTVEGTSNPNLYWYRQAAGRGLQLLFYSVGIGQISSEVPQNLSASRPQDRQFILSSKKLLLSDSGFYLCAWSKPRQGRTEAFFGQGTRLTVV.

The gene calls are TRBV18 and TRBJ1-3; 8 bases fit TRBD1. Germline lookup yields CDR1 KGHSH and CDR2 LQKENI. The CDR3 sequence is 17 residues long. Germline trimming cut 5 bases from V and 0 bases from J; bases unmatched to any gene: 9. This CDR3 is CASSTSAGGDSGNTIYF. The CDR3 DNA sequence: TGTGCCAGCTCAACGTCCGCAGGGGGCGACTCTGGAAACACCATATATTTT.

The chain combines TRBV12-1 with TRBJ1-4; TRBD1, the D gene given by the table, was not confirmed from the DNA. TRBV12-1 constitutes a pseudogene. The CDR3 contains 14 residues. The chain's CDR3 is CASFRSCRGEKLFF. CDR3 DNA sequence: TGTGCCAGCTTCAGGTCCTGCAGGGGTGAAAAACTGTTTTTT.

This chain links TRBV5-8 with TRBJ2-3, with 12 nucleotides matching TRBD2. This CDR3 has 17 residues. Trimming took 2 bases from V and 5 from J; bases not matched to a gene: 9. The germline gives CDR1 SGHTS, CDR2 YDEGEE. CDR3: CASSLRLAGGRRDTQYF. The DNA of the CDR3 is TGTGCCAGCAGCTTAAGGCTAGCGGGGGGGCGTAGAGATACGCAGTATTTT.

The gene calls are TRBV11-3 and TRBJ2-5; D assignment may be TRBD1 or TRBD2 (5 bases each). The CDR3 sequence is 13 residues long. Germline CDR1 and CDR2: SGHNT and YENEEA. Deletions cut 5 bases from V and 4 bases from J, with 11 bases between. The CDR3 reads CASSGGEVETQYF. CDR3 nucleotide sequence: TGTGCCAGCAGCGGGGGAGAGGTAGAGACCCAGTACTTC.

This chain links TRBV15 with TRBJ2-7, with TRBD2 identical over 8 bases. Germline V CDR1 and CDR2: LNHNV, YYDKDF (reference sequence). The CDR3 loop spans 15 amino acids. The V segment lost 2 bases and the J segment 3 bases; nucleotides outside the gene matches: 6. The CDR3 nucleotides are TGTGCCACCAGCAGAAACAGCGGGGGAGGCTACGAGCAGTACTTC. Translated, it gives CATSRNSGGGYEQYF.

The CDR3 here is CASSLAVNQPQHF. The CDR3 DNA reads TGTGCCAGCAGTTTAGCGGTGAATCAGCCCCAGCATTTT. V is TRBV12-3 or TRBV12-4 and J is TRBJ1-5; no clear D gene. This CDR3 has 13 amino acids. Trimming shortened V by 0 bases and J by 4 bases, and 4 bases separated the two germline ends.

This clone was seen a handful of times. This chain links TRBV18 with TRBJ1-1; 8 bases map to TRBD1. This CDR3 spans 15 amino acids. Trimming took 5 bases from V and 1 from J; bases not matched to a gene: 6. CDR1 KGHSH and CDR2 LQKENI come from the germline V gene. CDR3 loop: CASSTGQGRNTEAFF. The DNA of the CDR3 is TGTGCCAGCTCAACTGGACAGGGCCGGAACACTGAAGCTTTCTTT.

The chain has TRBV6-4 and TRBJ2-3; 9 positions match TRBD2. The V gene end was trimmed by 0 bases and the J gene end by 3 bases; junction bases not matched to a gene: 13. The CDR3 loop spans 19 amino acids. From germline, CDR1 is MRHNA and CDR2 SNTAGT. Here the CDR3 reads CASSDSAGARGGATDTQYF. DNA for the CDR3: TGTGCCAGCAGTGACTCCGCGGGGGCGCGCGGGGGGGCAACAGATACGCAGTATTTT.

This rearrangement joins TRBV6-5 to TRBJ1-1; D uncertain. This CDR3 spans 14 amino acids. Trimming stripped 2 bases from V and 4 bases from J, with 11 bases between. CDR1 is MNHEY and CDR2 is SVGAGI in the germline V gene. The CDR3 region is CASSYVAGRTEAFF. CDR3 DNA: TGTGCCAGCAGTTACGTGGCAGGCCGCACTGAAGCTTTCTTT.

CDR3 DNA sequence: TGTGCCAGCGCGGCGCAGGGGTCACAGCAGCCCCAGCATTTT. It translates to CASAAQGSQQPQHF. V usage is TRBV6-5 and J usage is TRBJ1-5; D might be TRBD1 (6 bases). This CDR3 has 14 residues. V was clipped by 8 bases and J by 7 bases, with 18 bases between them. Germline V gene lookup returns CDR1 MNHEY and CDR2 SVGAGI.

V and J are TRBV7-9 and TRBJ1-3, with a weak D call TRBD1 (6 bases). This CDR3 spans 17 amino acids. Germline lookup yields CDR1 SEHNR and CDR2 FQNEAQ (reference sequence). The V end was cut by 1 base, the J end by 0 bases, with 13 bases between. The CDR3 sequence: CASSLGGGRSSGNTIYF. In nucleotides, the CDR3 is TGTGCCAGCAGCTTAGGAGGGGGACGGTCCTCTGGAAACACCATATATTTT.

This rearrangement joins TRBV30 to TRBJ1-2; D not resolved. V lost 2 bases, J lost 1 base, and 8 bases lay in between. From germline, CDR1 is GTSNPN and CDR2 SVGIG (reference sequence). There are 13 residues in the CDR3. The CDR3, as DNA: TGTGCCTGGAGTCGGGGAGGTAACTATGGCTACACCTTC. Translation gives CAWSRGGNYGYTF.

V and J are TRBV23-1 and TRBJ2-3, with 10 bases fitting TRBD2. TRBV23-1 is sorted into the ORF group, with uncertain function. V was pared by 0 bases and J by 0 bases, with 15 bases of the junction left unmatched. This CDR3 spans 21 amino acids. The chain's CDR3 is CASSQSVLRTSGTVSTDTQYF. CDR3 bases: TGCGCCAGCAGTCAATCGGTTTTACGCACTAGCGGGACGGTTAGCACAGATACGCAGTATTTT.

This chain links TRBV19 with TRBJ1-4, with D uncertain. The V and J ends lost 2 bases and 4 bases respectively, with 8 bases between them. From germline, CDR1 is LNHDA and CDR2 SQIVND (reference sequence). The CDR3 has 14 amino acids. The CDR3 region has the DNA TGTGCCAGTAGTATATCGGGCCGTAATGAAAAACTGTTTTTT. Translation: CASSISGRNEKLFF.

V and J are TRBV5-1 and TRBJ2-7; D call uncertain. V lost 0 bases and J 2 bases, leaving 12 bases between the germline ends. Germline lookup yields CDR1 SGHRS and CDR2 YFSETQ. The CDR3 contains 15 residues. CDR3 sequence (DNA): TGCGCCAGCAGCTTGGGGGGTACGGCCGCCTACGAGCAGTACTTC. Its translation: CASSLGGTAAYEQYF.

This clone came up once. The chain is built from TRBV6-6 and TRBJ2-2; no reliable D call. The V end was cut by 7 bases, the J end by 4 bases, with 10 bases between. This CDR3 spans 13 amino acids. Germline CDR1 reads MNHNY; CDR2 reads SVGAGI (reference sequence). Here the CDR3 reads CASMLSTTGELFF. In DNA, the CDR3 is TGTGCCAGCATGTTAAGCACCACCGGGGAGCTGTTTTTT.

The V gene is TRBV19, the J gene TRBJ2-1; 7 bases agree with TRBD1. This CDR3 contains 16 residues. The V segment lost 2 bases and the J segment 4 bases; nucleotides outside the gene matches: 8. Germline V gene sequence: CDR1 LNHDA, CDR2 SQIVND (reference sequence). The CDR3: CASSIFFPGQYNEQFF. The CDR3 region has the DNA TGTGCCAGTAGTATATTTTTCCCGGGACAGTACAATGAGCAGTTCTTC.

The chain couples TRBV5-1 to TRBJ1-5; possibly TRBD1 for D (5 bases). Germline values: CDR1 SGHRS, CDR2 YFSETQ. CDR3 length: 21 residues. V gave up 0 bases and J gave up 1 base, with 26 bases separating them. In DNA form, the CDR3 reads TGCGCCAGCAGCTTGGGTATGGGTTCGGCAGGGAGGGTCGGGAGCAATCAGCCCCAGCATTTT. Encoded protein: CASSLGMGSAGRVGSNQPQHF. Full variable domain (missing parts from reference TRBV5-1 and TRBJ1-5): KAGVTQTPRYLIKTRGQQVTLSCSPISGHRSVSWYQQTPGQGLQFLFEYFSETQRNKGNFPGRFSGRQFSNSRSEMNVSTLELGDSALYLCASSLGMGSAGRVGSNQPQHFGDGTRLSIL.

Comment on this clone: This CDR3 is also generated by other DNA sequences in the sample. The gene calls are TRBV6-2 or TRBV6-3 and TRBJ1-5, with D hard to call. V lost 2 bases and J 2 bases, leaving 7 bases between the germline ends. CDR1 MNHEY and CDR2 SVGEGT come from the germline V gene. The length of the CDR3 is 14 residues. CDR3 sequence: CASSYGQGNQPQHF. In nucleotides, the CDR3 is TGTGCCAGCAGTTACGGGCAGGGCAATCAGCCCCAGCATTTT.

This clone was seen a single time. This chain joins TRBV21-1 and TRBJ2-7; the table calls TRBD2, which could not be checked here. TRBV21-1 is termed a pseudogene. The CDR3 has 15 amino acids. The CDR3 reads CASSTKPPGSGEQYF. DNA for the CDR3: TGTGCCAGCAGCACCAAACCGCCGGGCTCGGGGGAGCAGTACTTC.

In its sample, this clone was seen once. V and J are TRBV3-1 (or the pseudogene TRBV3-2) and TRBJ2-7; TRBD1 agrees at 8 bases. CDR3 size: 16 residues. The germline V gene encodes CDR1 LGHDT and CDR2 YNNKEL (reference sequence). V was clipped by 0 bases and J by 7 bases; unmatched bases: 11. The DNA of the CDR3 is TGTGCCAGCAGCCAAGAACCGACAGGGGTAATGGGGGAGCAGTACTTC. Its translation: CASSQEPTGVMGEQYF.

The V gene is TRBV28, the J gene TRBJ1-3, with a weak D call TRBD1 (6 bases). The V end lost 6 bases, the J end lost 1 base, and 10 bases lay between the germline ends. Germline V gene lookup returns CDR1 MDHEN and CDR2 SYDVKM. The CDR3 has 14 residues. For the CDR3, the DNA is TGTGCCAGCAGCCCTGGACAGTCTGGAAACACCATATATTTT. It codes for CASSPGQSGNTIYF.